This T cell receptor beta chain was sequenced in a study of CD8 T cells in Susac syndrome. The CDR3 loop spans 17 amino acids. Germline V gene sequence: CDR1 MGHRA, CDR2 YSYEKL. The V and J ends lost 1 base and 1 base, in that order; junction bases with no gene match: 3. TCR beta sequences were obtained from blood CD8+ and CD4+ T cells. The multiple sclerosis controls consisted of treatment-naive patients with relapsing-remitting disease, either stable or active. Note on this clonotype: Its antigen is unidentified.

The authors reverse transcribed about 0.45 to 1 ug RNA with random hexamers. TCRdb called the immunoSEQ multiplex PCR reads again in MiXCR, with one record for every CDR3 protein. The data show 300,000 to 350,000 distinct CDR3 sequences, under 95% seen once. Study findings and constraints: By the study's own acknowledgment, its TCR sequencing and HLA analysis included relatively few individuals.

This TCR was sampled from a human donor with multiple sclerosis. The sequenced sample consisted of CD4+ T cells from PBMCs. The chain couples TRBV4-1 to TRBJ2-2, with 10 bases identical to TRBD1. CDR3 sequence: CASSQGQGAWNTGELFF. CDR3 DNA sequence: TGCGCCAGCAGCCAAGGACAGGGGGCCTGGAACACCGGGGAGCTGTTTTTT.